This TCR beta chain was obtained from a study of ipilimumab plus nivolumab after autologous stem cell transplantation. Background on the study: DLBCL patients had primary refractory or relapsed disease.

The V end lost 6 bases, the J end lost 2 bases, and 11 bases lay between the germline ends. The CDR3 is made up of 13 amino acids. Germline loops: CDR1 SNHLY, CDR2 FYNNEI. Using immunoSEQ multiplex PCR, the repertoire was profiled, and TCRdb retains in-frame clones only, with some absent. The table records 77,000 or so clones, about 83% of them present only once. Starting 14 to 28 days after autologous transplant, ipilimumab 1 mg/kg was given. The sequenced sample was PBMCs, obtained in a trial of ipilimumab plus nivolumab as post-transplant consolidation. The chain joins TRBV2 to TRBJ2-7, with D tentatively TRBD2 (5 bases). The origin of this receptor is a male donor with diffuse large B-cell lymphoma. This CDR3 is CASSMDWTYEQYF. The DNA for the CDR3 is TGTGCCAGCAGCATGGACTGGACCTACGAGCAGTACTTC.